A single sample gave rise to the 25 T cell receptor beta chains below, sequenced in a study of T cell responses to AZD1222 COVID-19 vaccine. The data were produced by immunoSEQ multiplex PCR, yet TCRdb's version contains in-frame clones alone and is incomplete. Seen here are around 250,000 clones, 85% to 95% observed once, and the top ten hold 0.55%. Specimen: peripheral blood, collected on day 0 of AZD1222 vaccination. These receptor sequences come from an adult in good health.

V usage is TRBV6-2 or TRBV6-3 and J usage is TRBJ2-5, with D possibly matching TRBD2 (6 bases). V was trimmed by 6 bases and J by 5 bases, leaving 10 bases between them. The CDR3 is 12 amino acids. Germline CDR1 reads MNHEY; CDR2 reads SVGEGT. The CDR3 DNA reads as TGTGCCAGCAGCTTCCGGGAGGAGACCCAGTACTTC. Translated, it gives CASSFREETQYF.

The V and J genes are TRBV12-3 or TRBV12-4 and TRBJ2-1; no clear D. V gave up 1 base and J gave up 10 bases, with 8 bases separating them. The CDR3 runs to 12 residues. CDR3 region: CASSLGRLEQFF. CDR3 nucleotides: TGTGCCAGCAGTTTAGGCCGCCTCGAGCAGTTCTTC.

This chain joins TRBV29-1 and TRBJ2-4; D is ambiguous. The CDR3 runs to 12 residues. The ends were cut back, 6 bases at V and 7 bases at J, with 13 bases in the middle. Per the germline V gene, CDR1 is SQVTM and CDR2 is ANQGSEA. CDR3 sequence reads: CSVYGRWNIQYF. The CDR3, as DNA: TGCAGCGTCTACGGACGTTGGAACATTCAGTACTTC. Together with reference TRBV29-1 and TRBJ2-4, the CDR3 gives the full variable domain: SAVISQKPSRDICQRGTSLTIQCQVDSQVTMMFWYRQQPGQSLTLIATANQGSEATYESGFVIDKFPISRPNLTFSTLTVSNMSPEDSSIYLCSVYGRWNIQYFGAGTRLSVL.

The chain carries TRBV10-3 and TRBJ2-5, with D perhaps assigned TRBD1 or TRBD2 (5 bases each). Germline loops: CDR1 ENHRY, CDR2 SYGVKD. V was pared by 4 bases and J by 4 bases, with 10 bases between. The CDR3 runs 13 residues. The CDR3 nucleotides read TGTGCCATCAGTGGGCCCGGGGCAGAGACCCAGTACTTC. Protein sequence: CAISGPGAETQYF.

The chain recombines TRBV10-3 with TRBJ2-1; D is ambiguous. This CDR3 is built from 15 residues. Germline V lookup: CDR1 ENHRY, CDR2 SYGVKD. The ends were cut back, 6 bases at V and 0 bases at J, with 12 bases in the middle. CDR3 nucleotide sequence: TGTGCCATCAGCCCGAACCCAAGCTCCTACAATGAGCAGTTCTTC. This codes for CAISPNPSSYNEQFF.

The chain recombines TRBV4-2 with TRBJ2-3, with TRBD2 matching over 12 bases. V gave up 0 bases and J gave up 1 base; unmatched junction bases: 14. CDR1 and CDR2 (germline): LGHNA, YNFKEQ. The CDR3 contains 21 residues. The CDR3: CASSQEPQSGLAGGRTDTQYF. CDR3 nucleotide sequence: TGTGCCAGCAGCCAAGAACCTCAGTCAGGCCTAGCGGGAGGGCGCACAGATACGCAGTATTTT.

This clone was found a few times. The chain joins TRBV7-3 to TRBJ1-2, with D maybe TRBD1 (5 bases). CDR3 length: 16 residues. V was shortened by 0 bases and J by 5 bases, with 16 bases between the two germline ends. Germline values: CDR1 SGHTA, CDR2 FQGTGA. The CDR3 protein is CASSLTLGTSIYGYTF. DNA of the CDR3: TGTGCCAGCAGCTTAACTCTCGGGACTTCTATTTATGGCTACACCTTC.

The chain joins TRBV2 to TRBJ1-3; D not resolved. The germline V gene encodes CDR1 SNHLY and CDR2 FYNNEI. Trimming cost V 6 bases and J 4 bases, with 10 bases left between them. CDR3 length: 13 residues. The CDR3 nucleotides are TGTGCCAGCAGGGTATGGCAGGGAAACACCATATATTTT. Its translation is CASRVWQGNTIYF.

The chain has TRBV12-3 or TRBV12-4 and TRBJ2-5; unclear D gene. The germline V and J ends were trimmed by 5 bases and 2 bases, with 3 bases remaining between them. The CDR3 is 11 residues long. CDR3 sequence (DNA): TGTGCCAGCAGTCAACAAGAGACCCAGTACTTC. Translating gives CASSQQETQYF.

This chain joins TRBV5-4 and TRBJ2-1; 11 bases are shared with TRBD2. This CDR3 spans 17 amino acids. Germline V gene sequence: CDR1 SGHNT, CDR2 YYREEE (reference sequence). V dropped 4 bases and J dropped 5; count of bases not matched to a gene: 11. The CDR3 is CASSPTSGSVGNNEQFF. The CDR3 nucleotides read TGTGCCAGCAGCCCCACTAGCGGGAGCGTCGGGAACAATGAGCAGTTCTTC.

The V call is TRBV13, the J call TRBJ2-2, with D possibly matching TRBD1 (5 bases). Germline CDR1 and CDR2: PRHDT and FYEKMQ (reference sequence). This CDR3 contains 14 residues. The V and J ends lost 6 bases and 4 bases respectively, with 12 bases between them. The CDR3 nucleotides are TGTGCCAGCAGTCGTTTAAGGGGCACCGGGGAGCTGTTTTTT. This translates into CASSRLRGTGELFF.

The chain recombines TRBV4-1 with TRBJ2-3, with TRBD1 matching 8 bases. V shed 4 bases, J shed 3 bases, and the junction held 6 bases outside the gene matches. This CDR3 is built from 15 residues. Germline lookup yields CDR1 MGHRA and CDR2 YSYEKL. CDR3 in amino acids: CASSPGQGGTDTQYF. The CDR3 nucleotides are TGCGCCAGCAGCCCCGGACAGGGTGGTACAGATACGCAGTATTTT.

The rearrangement uses TRBV7-9 and TRBJ1-6; no reliable D call. CDR1 and CDR2 (germline): SEHNR, FQNEAQ (reference sequence). Between the trimmed V and J ends, which lost 5 bases and 8 bases, there was a span of 10 bases. This CDR3 has 13 residues. DNA of the CDR3: TGTGCCAGCAGCCGCAAAGCGGATTCACCCCTCCACTTT. This codes for CASSRKADSPLHF.

This CDR3 is CASSERSDTQYF. CDR3 bases: TGTGCCAGCAGTGAAAGGTCAGATACGCAGTATTTT. V is TRBV2 and J is TRBJ2-3; D not certain. The V end lost 2 bases, the J end lost 4 bases, and 4 bases lay between the germline ends. Germline assignment: CDR1 SNHLY and CDR2 FYNNEI. The CDR3 totals 12 residues.

The V call is TRBV7-5, the J call TRBJ2-2; the listed D gene, TRBD1, was not tested against the DNA. TRBV7-5 is labeled a pseudogene. CDR3 length equals 21 residues. The DNA of the CDR3 is TGTGCCAGAAGCCACCATAAGGGACCGGGACAGACAGCGCGAAACACCGGGGAGCTGTTTTTT. Protein sequence: CARSHHKGPGQTARNTGELFF.

The chain combines TRBV1 with TRBJ2-1; TRBD1 was called by the table and not checked on the DNA. TRBV1 is listed as a pseudogene. This CDR3 spans 12 amino acids. The CDR3 sequence: CTSSQGGTERIF. DNA of the CDR3: TGCACCAGCAGCCAAGGGGGGACAGAAAGGATCTTC.

In its sample, this clone was seen once. The chain has TRBV25-1 and TRBJ1-4, with D unclear. Germline CDR1 is MGHDK and CDR2 is SYGVNS. This CDR3 is built from 15 residues. The V and J ends lost 1 base and 8 bases respectively, with 14 bases between them. The CDR3 sequence is CASSEFEGLGEKLFF. Here the CDR3 DNA reads TGTGCCAGCAGTGAATTCGAAGGGTTAGGAGAAAAACTGTTTTTT.

This chain connects TRBV7-9 to TRBJ1-1, with D unresolved. Trimming pared 3 bases from V and 1 base from J, leaving 12 bases between. This CDR3 spans 15 amino acids. Germline V gives CDR1 SEHNR, CDR2 FQNEAQ (reference sequence). Written as DNA, the CDR3 is TGTGCCAGCAGCTTCTTAGGACTTGCGAACACTGAAGCTTTCTTT. It specifies CASSFLGLANTEAFF.

V and J are TRBV7-3 and TRBJ2-1; a weak D match, TRBD1 (8 bases). There are 14 residues in the CDR3. Germline V gene data show CDR1 as SGHTA and CDR2 as FQGTGA. The V end lost 5 bases, the J end lost 7 bases, and 15 bases lay between the germline ends. The CDR3 protein is CASSPQQGGNEQFF. CDR3 in DNA: TGTGCCAGCAGCCCACAACAGGGGGGGAATGAGCAGTTCTTC.

V gene TRBV28 combines with J gene TRBJ1-5, with D tentatively TRBD1 (5 bases). This CDR3 contains 16 residues. The V gene lost 8 bases and the J gene lost 4 bases, with 21 bases spanning the gap. Germline V gives CDR1 MDHEN, CDR2 SYDVKM. The CDR3 coding sequence is TGTGCCAGCCGATGGGGGTCGCTGGGGATAAATCAGCCCCAGCATTTT. Its translation: CASRWGSLGINQPQHF. The full variable domain, completed using reference TRBV28 and TRBJ1-5, is DVKVTQSSRYLVKRTGEKVFLECVQDMDHENMFWYRQDPGLGLRLIYFSYDVKMKEKGDIPEGYSVSREKKERFSLILESASTNQTSMYLCASRWGSLGINQPQHFGDGTRLSIL.

The gene calls are TRBV12-3 or TRBV12-4 and TRBJ1-2, with D perhaps TRBD1 (5 bases). This CDR3 is built from 13 residues. Trimming stripped 3 bases from V and 6 bases from J, with 11 bases between. The CDR3 region has the DNA TGTGCCAGCAGTTTTGGGGCAGGGAATGGCTACACCTTC. This sequence encodes CASSFGAGNGYTF.

This chain uses TRBV7-2 with TRBJ2-1, with unresolved D. Trimming left V 3 bases short and J 4 bases short, with 7 bases between. Germline CDR1 reads SGHTA; CDR2 reads FQGNSA. The CDR3 has 13 residues. Here the CDR3 DNA reads TGTGCCAGCAGCTTGGGCACTTACAATGAGCAGTTCTTC. Encoded protein: CASSLGTYNEQFF.

The V call is TRBV11-2, the J call TRBJ1-3; a possible D gene is TRBD1 (6 bases). This CDR3 is built from 15 residues. Deletions cut 5 bases from V and 6 bases from J, with 17 bases between. The V gene's germline CDR1 is SGHAT and CDR2 FQNNGV. The DNA for the CDR3 is TGTGCCAGCAGCCCCGGGGACATATTTTTAAACACCATATATTTT. Amino acid sequence: CASSPGDIFLNTIYF.

V gene TRBV12-3 or TRBV12-4 combines with J gene TRBJ2-7; D might be TRBD2 (5 bases). The CDR3 has 13 amino acids. The V end lost 6 bases, the J end lost 4 bases, and 13 bases lay between the germline ends. CDR3 bases: TGTGCCAGCAGCCTGGCCGGAGGATACGAGCAGTACTTC. Translation gives CASSLAGGYEQYF.

The genes are TRBV6-1 and TRBJ1-2; D is possibly TRBD1 (5 bases). V lost 2 bases, J lost 0 bases, and 10 bases lay in between. Germline loops: CDR1 MNHNS, CDR2 SASEGT. CDR3 size: 15 residues. In nucleotides, the CDR3 is TGTGCCAGCAGTGAACGGCAGGGCCCTAACTATGGCTACACCTTC. It specifies CASSERQGPNYGYTF.